This TCR beta chain is drawn from a study of technical replicates of blood from a handful of donors. CDR3 size: 15 residues. Between the trimmed V and J ends, which lost 2 bases and 9 bases, there was a span of 16 bases. The germline V gene has CDR1 MNHNY and CDR2 SVGAGI (reference sequence). Data came from immunoSEQ multiplex PCR; TCRdb stores just in-frame clones and leaves some out. This sample has about 67,000 clones, with 95% to 98% found just once. This clone was detected once. The sequenced material came from T cells isolated from PBMCs. The sequence was obtained from a human donor in good health. The gene calls are TRBV6-6 and TRBJ2-2, with D tentatively TRBD1 (8 bases). The CDR3 nucleotides are TGTGCCAGCAGTTACCGGACAGGGAGGGGCTGGGAGCTGTTTTTT. Its translation: CASSYRTGRGWELFF.